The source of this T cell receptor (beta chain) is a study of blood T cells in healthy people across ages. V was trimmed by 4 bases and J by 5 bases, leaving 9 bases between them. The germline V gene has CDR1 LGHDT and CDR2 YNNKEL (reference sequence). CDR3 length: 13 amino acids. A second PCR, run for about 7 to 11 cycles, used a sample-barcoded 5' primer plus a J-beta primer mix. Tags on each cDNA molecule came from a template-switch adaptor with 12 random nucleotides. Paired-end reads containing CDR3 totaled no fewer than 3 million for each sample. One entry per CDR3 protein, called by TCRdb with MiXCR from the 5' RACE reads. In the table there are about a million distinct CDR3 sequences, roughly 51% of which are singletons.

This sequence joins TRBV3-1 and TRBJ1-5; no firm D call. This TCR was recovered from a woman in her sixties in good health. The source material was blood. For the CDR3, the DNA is TGTGCCAGCAGCCCGCACAGAGATCAGCCCCAGCATTTT. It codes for CASSPHRDQPQHF.